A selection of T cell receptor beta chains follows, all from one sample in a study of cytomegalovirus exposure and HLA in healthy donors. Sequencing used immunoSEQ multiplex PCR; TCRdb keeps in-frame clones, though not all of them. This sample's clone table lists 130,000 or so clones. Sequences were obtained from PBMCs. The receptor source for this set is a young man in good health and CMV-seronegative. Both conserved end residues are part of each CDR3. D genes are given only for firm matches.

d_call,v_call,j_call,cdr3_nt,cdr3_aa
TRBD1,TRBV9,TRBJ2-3,TGTGCCAGCAGCGCAACGGGACAGGGGGCATTAGATACGCAGTATTTT,CASSATGQGALDTQYF
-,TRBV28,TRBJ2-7,TGTGCCAGCAGTTTTCCGGCAGGGACCTACGAGCAGTACTTC,CASSFPAGTYEQYF
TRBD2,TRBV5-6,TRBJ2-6,TGTGCCAGCAGCCCCGGGGGGAGCTATGGGGCCAACGTCCTGACTTTC,CASSPGGSYGANVLTF
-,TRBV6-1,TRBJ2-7,TGTGCCAGCAGTGGGGGCTGGTACGAGCAGTACTTC,CASSGGWYEQYF
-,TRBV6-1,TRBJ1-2,TGTGCCAGCAGTGAAACAGACCCGATCTATGGCTACACCTTC,CASSETDPIYGYTF
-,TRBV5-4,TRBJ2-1,TGTGCCAGCAGCGGCGGGTCCTACAATGAGCAGTTCTTC,CASSGGSYNEQFF
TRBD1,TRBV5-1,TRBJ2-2,TGCGCCAGCGGCCCCGGACAGGGTTTTACCGGGGAGCTGTTTTTT,CASGPGQGFTGELFF
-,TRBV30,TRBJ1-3,TGTGCCTGGAGTGGGACACCCTCTGGAAACACCATATATTTT,CAWSGTPSGNTIYF
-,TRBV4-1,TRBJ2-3,TGCGCCAGCAGCCAGGGGGGTGTTTCTGGGGCAGATACGCAGTATTTT,CASSQGGVSGADTQYF
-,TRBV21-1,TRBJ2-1,TGTGCCAGCAGCAGACCGGACTGGAACAATGAGCAGTTCTTC,CASSRPDWNNEQFF
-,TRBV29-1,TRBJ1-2,TGCAGCGTTGAATCGGGAACCCCTCCCTATGGCTACACCTTC,CSVESGTPPYGYTF
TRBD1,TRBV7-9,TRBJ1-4,TGTGCCAGCAAACCCCTGGGACAGCGAAATGAAAAACTGTTTTTT,CASKPLGQRNEKLFF
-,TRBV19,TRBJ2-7,TGTGCCAGTACAGGGTTCTCCTACGAGCAGTACTTC,CASTGFSYEQYF
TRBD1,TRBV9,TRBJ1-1,TGTGCCAGCAGCGTCGAACAAGGACAGGTCACTGAAGCTTTCTTT,CASSVEQGQVTEAFF
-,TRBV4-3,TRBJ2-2,TGCGCCAGCAGCCAAGATCTTAACACCGGGGAGCTGTTTTTT,CASSQDLNTGELFF
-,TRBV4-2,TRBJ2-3,TGTGCCAGCAGCCCGAAGATGCGGCGCCAGACAGATACGCAGTATTTT,CASSPKMRRQTDTQYF
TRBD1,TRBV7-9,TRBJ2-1,TGTGCCAGCAGCGACGGGACAGGGCTGCGTGAGCAGTTCTTC,CASSDGTGLREQFF
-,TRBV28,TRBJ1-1,TGTGCCAGCAGTTTATTGAGGGGGACCCTGAACACTGAAGCTTTCTTT,CASSLLRGTLNTEAFF
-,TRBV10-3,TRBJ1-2,TGTGCCATCAGTGTTATCCTCGGGGAGCGGGCCCACTATGGCTACACCTTC,CAISVILGERAHYGYTF
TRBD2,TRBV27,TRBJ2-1,TGTGCCAGCAGTTTAAACCTAGAGGCTAGCGGGAGCCATGAGCAGTTCTTC,CASSLNLEASGSHEQFF
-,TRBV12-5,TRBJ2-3,TGTGCTAGTCAGAACACAGATACGCAGTATTTT,CASQNTDTQYF
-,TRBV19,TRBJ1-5,TGTGCCAGTAGTATAGGGAGACGCTTGGATCAGCCCCAGCATTTT,CASSIGRRLDQPQHF
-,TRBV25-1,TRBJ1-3,TGTGCCAGCAGTAAGGACAGAGGAAACACCATATATTTT,CASSKDRGNTIYF
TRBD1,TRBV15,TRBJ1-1,TGTGCCACCAGGCCGGGACAGATAATGAACACTGAAGCTTTCTTT,CATRPGQIMNTEAFF
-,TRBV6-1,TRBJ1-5,TGTGCCAGCCAGACAGACTTCAATCAGCCCCAGCATTTT,CASQTDFNQPQHF
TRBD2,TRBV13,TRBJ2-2,TGTGCCAGCAGCTCCTCGGGGGGGCAGTTGGACACCGGGGAGCTGTTTTTT,CASSSSGGQLDTGELFF
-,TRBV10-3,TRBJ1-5,TGTGCCATCAGTGAGTCTAGCAGTCAGCCCCAGCATTTT,CAISESSSQPQHF
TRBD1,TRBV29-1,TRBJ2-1,TGCAGCGTTGGGGACAGATACAATGAGCAGTTCTTC,CSVGDRYNEQFF
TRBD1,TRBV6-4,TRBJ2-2,TGTGCCAGCAGTGACTTTACAGGGGCCGGGGAGCTGTTTTTT,CASSDFTGAGELFF
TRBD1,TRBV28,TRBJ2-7,TGTGCCAGCAGTCTACAGGGGTCCGAGCAGTACTTC,CASSLQGSEQYF
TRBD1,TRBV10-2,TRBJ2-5,TGCGCCAGCAGTGACAGGGGGCTTTTGGAGACCCAGTACTTC,CASSDRGLLETQYF
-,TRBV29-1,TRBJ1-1,TGCAGCGTGCAGCCCCGACAAGAAGCTTTCTTT,CSVQPRQEAFF
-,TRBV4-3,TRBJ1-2,TGCGCCAGCAGCCAAGATCCCCTCGTCCTGGCCTATGGCTACACCTTC,CASSQDPLVLAYGYTF
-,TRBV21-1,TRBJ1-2,TGTGCCAGCAGCAAAGGGAGGACAGGAAAGTCTGGCTACACCTTC,CASSKGRTGKSGYTF
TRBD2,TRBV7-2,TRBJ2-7,TGTGCCAGCAGCTTAGCGGCACTAGCGGGAGTCGAGCAGTACTTC,CASSLAALAGVEQYF
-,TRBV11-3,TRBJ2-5,TGTGCCAGCACCCAAGAGTTGGAGACCCAGTACTTC,CASTQELETQYF
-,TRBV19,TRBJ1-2,TGTGCCAGTAGGGGGCCGTGGGGTGACCGAGCCTATGGCTACACCTTC,CASRGPWGDRAYGYTF
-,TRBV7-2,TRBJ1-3,TGTGCCAGCAGCTCCTCGCGGGAAGGAGGAAACACCATATATTTT,CASSSSREGGNTIYF
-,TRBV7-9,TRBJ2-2,TGTGCCAGCAGCCTCGTATCCGGGGAGCTGTTTTTT,CASSLVSGELFF
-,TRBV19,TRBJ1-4,TGTGCCAGTAGTAGCGCGGGTAATGAAAAACTGTTTTTT,CASSSAGNEKLFF
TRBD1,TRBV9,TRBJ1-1,TGTGCCAGCAGCGATTCCGGGACAGAAGAAGCTTTCTTT,CASSDSGTEEAFF
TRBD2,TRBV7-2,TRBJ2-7,TGTGCCAGCAGCTTTTCGTCTAGCGGCCCCTACGAGCAGTACTTC,CASSFSSSGPYEQYF
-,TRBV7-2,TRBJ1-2,TGTGCCAGCAGCTTGGGTACAGGTCAAAAGGGCTACACCTTC,CASSLGTGQKGYTF
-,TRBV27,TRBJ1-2,TGTGCCAGCAGTTTGACAGGACTCTATGGCTACACCTTC,CASSLTGLYGYTF
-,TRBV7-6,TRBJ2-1,TGTGCCAGCAGCACTAGATACAATGAGCAGTTCTTC,CASSTRYNEQFF
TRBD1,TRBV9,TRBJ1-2,TGTGCCAGCAGCGTAGCCTCGGGGGACAGGGGGCATAACTATGGCTACACCTTC,CASSVASGDRGHNYGYTF
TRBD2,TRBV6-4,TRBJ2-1,TGTGCCAGCAGTTTAGCGGGTACACCCTCGTATGAGCAGTTCTTC,CASSLAGTPSYEQFF
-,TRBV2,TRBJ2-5,TGTGCCAGCCGACGCTACACCGGGAAAGAGACCCAGTACTTC,CASRRYTGKETQYF
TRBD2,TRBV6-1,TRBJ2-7,TGTGCCAGCGGGAGACTAGCGGGGGCCTACGAGCAGTACTTC,CASGRLAGAYEQYF
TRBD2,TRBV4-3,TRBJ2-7,TGCGCCAGCAGCCTGGAGCGGGGCTCCTACGAGCAGTACTTC,CASSLERGSYEQYF
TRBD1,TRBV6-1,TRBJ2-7,TGTGCCAGCAGTGAAAGCGGGACAGGGTCCTACGAGCAGTACTTC,CASSESGTGSYEQYF
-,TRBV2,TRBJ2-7,TGTGCCAGCAGTGAAGCGCGGCTTTCCTACGAGCAGTACTTC,CASSEARLSYEQYF
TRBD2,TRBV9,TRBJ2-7,TGTGCCTCGGGGGGGCCCGAGCAGTACTTC,CASGGPEQYF